Presented here are 8 T cell receptor beta chains from one specimen sequenced in a study of blood T cell repertoires in COVID-19. Data came from immunoSEQ multiplex PCR; TCRdb stores just in-frame clones and leaves some out. Of over 200,000 clones listed, about 90% are singletons. Material: peripheral blood. These TCRs come from a man aged 40-49 years with active or convalescent COVID-19.

J is TRBJ1-3 and V is TRBV3-1 (or the pseudogene TRBV3-2); D gene uncertain. The CDR3 is 14 amino acids. Trimming took off 5 bases at V and 8 bases at J, with 16 bases between the two ends. The germline gives CDR1 LGHDT, CDR2 YNNKEL (reference sequence). The CDR3 region has the DNA TGTGCCAGCAGCGCTTTCGGGGTTACGGACACCATATATTTT. As protein: CASSAFGVTDTIYF.

The genes are TRBV27 and TRBJ1-1; D gene uncertain. The CDR3 sequence is 11 residues long. Germline CDR1 and CDR2: MNHEY and SMNVEV (reference sequence). Trimming removed 7 bases from V and 5 bases from J, with 8 bases in between. The CDR3 nucleotides are TGTGCCAGCAAGGGAGGAACTGAAGCTTTCTTT. Protein: CASKGGTEAFF.

CDR3 region: CASSVREAFF. For the CDR3, the DNA is TGTGCCAGCAGTGTTCGTGAAGCTTTCTTT. The chain is built from TRBV2 and TRBJ1-1; D uncertain. Germline V gene sequence: CDR1 SNHLY, CDR2 FYNNEI. The CDR3 is made up of 10 amino acids. With 4 bases removed from V and 7 bases from J, the gap between germline ends came to 4 bases.

V is TRBV21-1 and J is TRBJ1-3. TRBV21-1 is noted as a pseudogene. The CDR3 totals 15 residues. This CDR3 reads CASRKLHYSGNTIYF. Here the CDR3 DNA reads TGTGCCAGCAGAAAATTACACTACTCTGGAAACACCATATATTTT.

This clone came up once. The chain links TRBV9 to TRBJ1-4; 11 bases match TRBD1. With 9 bases clipped from V and 2 bases from J, the junction kept 15 bases outside the gene matches. This CDR3 is built from 18 residues. Germline V CDR1 and CDR2: SGDLS, YYNGEE. The CDR3 sequence: CAIGVGTGGFITNEKLFF. In DNA form, the CDR3 reads TGTGCCATCGGTGTCGGGACAGGGGGATTCATCACTAATGAAAAACTGTTTTTT.

The chain joins TRBV3-1 (or the pseudogene TRBV3-2) to TRBJ2-2; TRBD2 is a possible D gene (6 bases). There are 15 residues in the CDR3. From germline, CDR1 is LGHDT and CDR2 YNNKEL (reference sequence). Trimming stripped 5 bases from V and 4 bases from J, with 14 bases between. This CDR3 is CASSDRGGFTGELFF. The DNA for the CDR3 is TGTGCCAGCAGCGATCGGGGAGGCTTCACCGGGGAGCTGTTTTTT.

This clone showed up just once. The genes are TRBV5-1 and TRBJ1-1; TRBD1 might be the D (5 bases). The CDR3 spans 13 residues. Per germline, CDR1 SGHRS and CDR2 YFSETQ. V shed 3 bases and J shed 7 bases, with 13 bases lying between them. The CDR3 sequence is CASSSRQSGEAFF. CDR3 DNA sequence: TGCGCCAGCAGCTCGCGACAGTCGGGTGAAGCTTTCTTT.

V is TRBV11-2 and J is TRBJ2-1, with D possibly matching TRBD1 (6 bases). Germline loops: CDR1 SGHAT, CDR2 FQNNGV. The CDR3 is 17 amino acids. Trimming took off 6 bases at V and 0 bases at J, with 18 bases between the two ends. DNA of the CDR3: TGTGCCAGCAGACACGGCCAGGGGTCGAGCTCCTACAATGAGCAGTTCTTC. Its protein is CASRHGQGSSSYNEQFF.